These 30 T cell receptor delta chains share one sample of origin, sequenced in a study of Vδ1+ human thymocytes. The study, taken as a whole, reports: Highly polyclonal TRG and TRD repertoires with Gaussian CDR3 length distributions appeared in thymus.

These receptors have no identified antigens. Extracted RNA was reverse transcribed into cDNA. The CDR3 regions were amplified by multiplex PCR from V-gene primers to a constant-region primer. TCRdb used CATT to re-call clones from the multiplex PCR reads. The table shows 50,000 to 75,000 delta-chain clones, with less than 15% occurring only once. The sequenced sample consisted of Vdelta1+ gamma-delta thymocytes from the thymus. Noted subset: FACS-sorted CD3+ TCRalphabeta- TCRVdelta1+ TCRVdelta2- thymocytes. These receptor sequences come from a girl under two years old who had congenital heart surgery.

Concerning this clone itself: One end of the junction does not line up with germline, which may come from a read error. This same CDR3 is encoded by further DNA sequences in the sample. The V call is TRAV29/DV5, the J call TRDJ1; unclear D gene. Looked up from germline, CDR1 is NSMFDY and CDR2 is ISSIKDK. This CDR3 comprises 16 residues. The CDR3: CAASSRCSANTDKLIF. The CDR3, as DNA: TGTGCCGCAAGCTCCAGATGTTCCGCCAACACTGATAAACTCATCTTT.

V is TRDV1 and J is TRDJ1; 10 nucleotides line up with TRDD3. Germline CDR1 and CDR2: TSWWSYY and QGS. This CDR3 is built from 18 residues. V trimming: 1 base; J trimming: 3 bases; junction bases outside the gene matches: 11. The CDR3 bases are TGTGCTCTTGGGGAACAAACACCCTGGGGGATAAGTCCCGATAAACTCATCTTT. Translation: CALGEQTPWGISPDKLIF.

A single count supports this clone. The V and J genes are TRDV1 and TRDJ2; D possibly corresponds to TRDD2 (5 bases). This CDR3 is 16 amino acids long. Germline CDR1 reads TSWWSYY; CDR2 reads QGS. Trimming took 3 bases from V and 5 from J, leaving 16 bases between them. The CDR3 nucleotides are TGTGCTCTTGGGGACTTCCCGCCGATCCCTACAGCACAACTCTTCTTT. The encoded protein is CALGDFPPIPTAQLFF.

The chain employs TRDV1 and TRDJ1; 7 bases fit TRDD3. With V trimmed by 1 base and J by 0 bases, 11 bases remained unmatched. Germline V gene sequence: CDR1 TSWWSYY, CDR2 QGS. CDR3 length: 18 residues. The CDR3 region has the DNA TGTGCTCTTGGGGAACCCCTACGTAGGGGGGATTACACCGATAAACTCATCTTT. This sequence encodes CALGEPLRRGDYTDKLIF.

This chain joins TRDV1 and TRDJ1; TRDD3 matches at 13 bases. The CDR3 is made up of 23 amino acids. Trimming at V came to 1 base and at J to 3 bases, leaving 23 bases not matched to a gene. In germline, CDR1 is TSWWSYY, CDR2 QGS. CDR3 region: CALGERPYRAETGGYGGADKLIF. DNA of the CDR3: TGTGCTCTTGGGGAACGACCCTACAGGGCCGAGACTGGGGGATACGGTGGGGCCGATAAACTCATCTTT.

The V and J genes are TRDV1 and TRDJ1; D not resolved. The V gene's germline CDR1 is TSWWSYY and CDR2 QGS. Trimming stripped 4 bases from V and 3 bases from J, with 24 bases between. This CDR3 contains 18 residues. Written as DNA, the CDR3 is TGTGCTCTTGGGGCCATTTTCTCCCCCCCAATTAGAGCCGATAAACTCATCTTT. Translated, it gives CALGAIFSPPIRADKLIF.

This rearrangement joins TRDV1 to TRDJ1; no clear D gene. Trimming cost V 0 bases and J 6 bases, with 14 bases left between them. From germline, CDR1 is TSWWSYY and CDR2 QGS. This CDR3 has 15 amino acids. CDR3 sequence reads: CALGELPEPPYKLIF. For the CDR3, the DNA is TGTGCTCTTGGGGAACTTCCTGAGCCTCCTTATAAACTCATCTTT.

This clone was seen more than once but under ten times. This chain joins TRDV1 and TRDJ1; 9 nucleotides line up with TRDD3. V lost 0 bases and J lost 4; bases outside the gene matches: 15. This CDR3 contains 19 residues. Germline assignment: CDR1 TSWWSYY and CDR2 QGS. The CDR3 DNA follows: TGTGCTCTTGGGGAACTACCCTTCACTCTGGGGGATGGTCGCGATAAACTCATCTTT. Amino acid sequence: CALGELPFTLGDGRDKLIF.

The rearrangement links TRDV1 to TRDJ1, with 13 bases that match TRDD3. The CDR3 loop spans 20 amino acids. With V trimmed by 4 bases and J by 5 bases, 19 bases remained unmatched. Germline CDR1 TSWWSYY, CDR2 QGS. CDR3: CALGVGPQWDWGIRRDKLIF. The CDR3 nucleotides are TGTGCTCTTGGGGTTGGGCCCCAATGGGACTGGGGGATACGGAGAGATAAACTCATCTTT.

A few counts support this clone. The germline gene is not matched at one end of the junction; a read error may be the cause. The chain uses TRDV1 and TRDJ1; tentatively, D is TRDD3 (6 bases). Per the germline V gene, CDR1 is TSWWSYY and CDR2 is QGS. This CDR3 has 18 amino acids. Here the CDR3 reads CAPGEPRMRAVYTDKLIF. As DNA, the CDR3 is TGTGCTCCTGGGGAACCTCGGATGAGGGCTGTGTACACCGATAAACTCATCTTT.

The chain joins TRDV1 to TRDJ1; 11 bases agree with TRDD3. The CDR3 has 22 amino acids. V shed 4 bases, J shed 0 bases, and the junction held 22 bases outside the gene matches. Per the germline V gene, CDR1 is TSWWSYY and CDR2 is QGS. The CDR3 DNA sequence: TGTGCTCTTGGGGGACCCTCAAGTACTCTGGGGGATACTGTGGGGTACACCGATAAACTCATCTTT. The encoded protein is CALGGPSSTLGDTVGYTDKLIF.

Worth noting for this clone: Other DNA sequences in this specimen translate into the identical CDR3. The rearrangement uses TRDV1 and TRDJ1; 10 bases align to TRDD3. This CDR3 comprises 20 residues. Trimming at V came to 6 bases and at J to 0 bases, leaving 19 bases not matched to a gene. CDR1 and CDR2 (germline): TSWWSYY, QGS. The chain's CDR3 is CALGQFLGDRDSRYTDKLIF. In DNA form, the CDR3 reads TGTGCTCTTGGCCAGTTTCTGGGGGATAGGGATTCTCGGTACACCGATAAACTCATCTTT.

The V and J genes are TRDV1 and TRDJ1, with 10 bases matching TRDD3. Germline V gene lookup returns CDR1 TSWWSYY and CDR2 QGS. The V segment lost 0 bases and the J segment 3 bases; nucleotides outside the gene matches: 16. This CDR3 is built from 20 residues. The CDR3, as DNA: TGTGCTCTTGGGGAACTTTATTCCCTTCCGCCATGGGGGATACCCGATAAACTCATCTTT. Its translation is CALGELYSLPPWGIPDKLIF.

The gene calls are TRDV1 and TRDJ1, with 11 bases aligning to TRDD3. This CDR3 region has 22 residues. The germline V gene encodes CDR1 TSWWSYY and CDR2 QGS. The V gene end was trimmed by 1 base and the J gene end by 3 bases; junction bases not matched to a gene: 22. The CDR3 coding sequence is TGTGCTCTTGGGGAACCGAAAAACCTAGATTGGTGGTGGGGGATACGCGCCGATAAACTCATCTTT. As protein: CALGEPKNLDWWWGIRADKLIF.

V gene TRDV1 combines with J gene TRDJ1, with D maybe TRDD3 (5 bases). CDR1 is TSWWSYY, CDR2 QGS, per germline. CDR3 length: 17 residues. Trimming removed 3 bases from V and 5 bases from J, with 22 bases in between. The CDR3 DNA reads TGTGCTCTTGGGGAGACTCTCTTAGGAGATACCGAAGATAAACTCATCTTT. Its translation is CALGETLLGDTEDKLIF.

The J gene is TRDJ1, the V gene TRDV2; possibly TRDD3 for D (6 bases). This CDR3 has 21 amino acids. The V gene lost 2 bases and the J gene lost 0 bases, with 30 bases spanning the gap. CDR1 and CDR2 from the germline V gene are GEAIGNYY and EKD. The CDR3 reads CACDIKWGETVEPPDTDKLIF. The CDR3 DNA reads TGTGCCTGTGACATAAAATGGGGGGAAACCGTGGAACCTCCCGACACCGATAAACTCATCTTT.

Only a few counts were recorded for this clone. The chain couples TRDV1 to TRDJ1, with 8 bases fitting TRDD3. The junction had 23 bases not matched to a gene; V was cut back by 1 base and J by 7 bases. Per the germline V gene, CDR1 is TSWWSYY and CDR2 is QGS. This CDR3 is 20 amino acids long. CDR3 in DNA: TGTGCTCTTGGGGAACCAAGGGACCCAGGGTACTGGGGGGCCACCTGTAAACTCATCTTT. It codes for CALGEPRDPGYWGATCKLIF.

This clone has a handful of counts. This sequence joins TRDV1 and TRDJ1, with a tentative D call TRDD2 (6 bases). The V gene lost 2 bases and the J gene lost 2 bases, with 33 bases spanning the gap. The CDR3 consists of 22 residues. The germline gives CDR1 TSWWSYY, CDR2 QGS. The CDR3 sequence is CALGEGKSYPQEVWEGTDKLIF. CDR3 DNA: TGTGCTCTTGGGGAAGGGAAGTCCTACCCCCAGGAGGTATGGGAGGGGACCGATAAACTCATCTTT.

The chain employs TRDV1 and TRDJ1, with 7 bases identical to TRDD3. The CDR3 runs 17 residues. V gave up 5 bases and J gave up 0 bases; unmatched junction bases: 12. The germline V gene has CDR1 TSWWSYY and CDR2 QGS. The CDR3 protein is CALGFPPGIMYTDKLIF. The CDR3 DNA reads TGTGCTCTTGGGTTTCCTCCGGGGATAATGTACACCGATAAACTCATCTTT.

This sequence joins TRDV1 and TRDJ1, with a tentative D call TRDD2 (5 bases). Trimming stripped 2 bases from V and 2 bases from J, with 30 bases between. This CDR3 is 21 amino acids long. Germline values: CDR1 TSWWSYY, CDR2 QGS. The CDR3 loop reads CALGELASFRRVLPPTDKLIF. CDR3 in DNA: TGTGCTCTTGGGGAATTAGCATCCTTCAGACGCGTACTACCCCCGACCGATAAACTCATCTTT.

This clone showed up just a few times. This chain joins TRDV3 and TRDJ1; no reliable D call. Between the trimmed V and J ends, which lost 5 bases and 0 bases, there was a span of 22 bases. Germline CDR1 reads TVYSNPD; CDR2 reads GDNSRS (reference sequence). The CDR3 runs 16 residues. CDR3 residues: CAPTPAVPGYTDKLIF. The DNA of the CDR3 is TGTGCCCCAACACCCGCGGTGCCGGGTTACACCGATAAACTCATCTTT.

This chain joins TRDV1 and TRDJ1; 8 positions agree with TRDD3. J gave up 7 bases and V 0 bases, and 22 bases lay outside the gene matches. This CDR3 spans 20 amino acids. CDR1 and CDR2 (germline): TSWWSYY, QGS. DNA of the CDR3: TGTGCTCTTGGGGAACTAGTTGGTCTACAGGATGGACTGGGGGTCGCTAAACTCATCTTT. Translating gives CALGELVGLQDGLGVAKLIF.

This chain links TRDV1 with TRDJ1, with D hard to call. Trimming cost V 0 bases and J 2 bases, with 37 bases left between them. Germline V gene sequence: CDR1 TSWWSYY, CDR2 QGS. The CDR3 is 24 amino acids. The CDR3, as DNA: TGTGCTCTTGGGGAACTTAAACCGGTTTCAACCCAACGGAAAGACGCGGTGGGAACCGATAAACTCATCTTT. This gives the protein CALGELKPVSTQRKDAVGTDKLIF.

The rearrangement links TRDV1 to TRDJ1; 8 nucleotides match TRDD3. The V gene end was trimmed by 0 bases and the J gene end by 0 bases; junction bases not matched to a gene: 21. Germline V lookup: CDR1 TSWWSYY, CDR2 QGS. This CDR3 region has 22 residues. CDR3 amino acids: CALGELSDPTLLGATYTDKLIF. CDR3 nucleotide sequence: TGTGCTCTTGGGGAACTATCGGACCCCACCCTACTGGGGGCTACCTACACCGATAAACTCATCTTT.

V and J are TRDV1 and TRDJ1; D may be TRDD2 (6 bases). The CDR3 covers 20 residues. Per the germline V gene, CDR1 is TSWWSYY and CDR2 is QGS. V lost 4 bases and J lost 9, with 36 bases in between. The CDR3 DNA follows: TGTGCTCTTGGGGTTCGGCCTTCCGGTGGGTCTGGGAGCCTATACAGGGAACTCATCTTT. Translated, it gives CALGVRPSGGSGSLYRELIF.

J is TRDJ1 and V is TRDV1; 12 bases are shared with TRDD3. The trim removed 8 bases at V and 0 bases at J, leaving 40 bases unmatched. The CDR3 runs 27 residues. Germline V gene sequence: CDR1 TSWWSYY, CDR2 QGS. DNA for the CDR3: TGTGCTCTTTGCTTCCGTTCCTACGATATTCTTACTGGGGGATACAATAGCCATAGATCGTACACCGATAAACTCATCTTT. Translation gives CALCFRSYDILTGGYNSHRSYTDKLIF.

The chain employs TRDV1 and TRDJ1; TRDD3 agrees at 12 bases. CDR3 size: 19 residues. Unmatched junction bases numbered 9, after V lost 1 base and J lost 0 bases. The germline gives CDR1 TSWWSYY, CDR2 QGS. The CDR3 here is CALGEPLLGDTDYTDKLIF. CDR3 bases: TGTGCTCTTGGGGAACCCTTACTGGGGGATACCGATTACACCGATAAACTCATCTTT.

This clone has just a few counts. The rearrangement links TRDV1 to TRDJ1, with D perhaps TRDD3 (6 bases). The CDR3 contains 19 residues. Germline loops: CDR1 TSWWSYY, CDR2 QGS. The V gene lost 0 bases and the J gene lost 0 bases, with 20 bases spanning the gap. The DNA of the CDR3 is TGTGCTCTTGGGGAACTATTGGGTGGGGGTTTTAAGTACACCGATAAACTCATCTTT. It specifies CALGELLGGGFKYTDKLIF.

To note about this clone: The same CDR3 can be traced to other DNA sequences in this sample. The rearrangement uses TRDV1 and TRDJ1; 9 bases are shared with TRDD2. This CDR3 is 20 amino acids long. Germline lookup yields CDR1 TSWWSYY and CDR2 QGS. Losses at the gene ends were 5 bases for V and 6 bases for J; bases not matched to a gene: 25. The CDR3 DNA sequence: TGTGCTCTTGGGTCCCCGCCCTCCTTCCTACCTTCTGGAGGACCCCATAAACTCATCTTT. This translates into CALGSPPSFLPSGGPHKLIF.

This clone was observed a few times. This chain links TRDV1 with TRDJ1; maybe TRDD2 (6 bases). This CDR3 has 24 residues. The V and J ends lost 0 bases and 0 bases respectively, with 35 bases between them. In germline, CDR1 is TSWWSYY, CDR2 QGS. The DNA for the CDR3 is TGTGCTCTTGGGGAACTAGGTCGGCTCCTACGGGTCGGTTGGGGTCCATCCTACACCGATAAACTCATCTTT. Protein product: CALGELGRLLRVGWGPSYTDKLIF.